This T cell receptor (beta chain) derives from a study of blood T cell repertoires in COVID-19. In the study overall: PBMCs, B-cell-depleted T cells, or T cells provided the cDNA or gDNA that made up the material.

TCRdb keeps only in-frame clones here, not all; method: immunoSEQ multiplex PCR. The table has approximately 200,000 clones, over 75% seen once. Enrollees, about 18 to 89 years old, lived in approximately 25 US areas. Cohorts were based on clinical histories the participants reported. Recovered status applied to Cohort 3 donors who had two consecutive negative PCRs. It also applied to those with clearance or with symptom resolution. Trimming at V came to 1 base and at J to 1 base, leaving 8 bases not matched to a gene. Per the germline V gene, CDR1 is SGHTA and CDR2 is FQGNSA. This CDR3 contains 19 residues.

This sequence originates from a man between 35 and 55 years old who had recovered from COVID-19. The sample was PBMCs or T cells enriched from blood (not recorded which). The chain uses TRBV7-2 and TRBJ1-5, with 12 bases aligning to TRBD1. Here the CDR3 DNA reads TGTGCCAGCAGCTTAGTTGGGACAGGGGGCATGGGGAGCAATCAGCCCCAGCATTTT. Protein sequence: CASSLVGTGGMGSNQPQHF.